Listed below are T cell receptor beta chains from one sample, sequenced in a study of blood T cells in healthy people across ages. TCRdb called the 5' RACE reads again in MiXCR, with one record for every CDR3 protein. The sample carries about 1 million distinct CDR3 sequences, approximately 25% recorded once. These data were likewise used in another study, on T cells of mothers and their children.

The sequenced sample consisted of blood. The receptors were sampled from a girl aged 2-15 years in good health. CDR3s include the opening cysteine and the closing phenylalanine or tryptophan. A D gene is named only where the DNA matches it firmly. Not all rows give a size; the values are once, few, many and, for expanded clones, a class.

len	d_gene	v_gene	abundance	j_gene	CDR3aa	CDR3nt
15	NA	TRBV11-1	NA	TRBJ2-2	CASSFSSSNTGELFF	TGTGCCAGCAGCTTCAGTTCTTCAAACACCGGGGAGCTGTTTTTT
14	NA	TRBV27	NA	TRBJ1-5	CASSSLFGNQPQHF	TGTGCCAGCAGTTCCCTTTTTGGCAATCAGCCCCAGCATTTT
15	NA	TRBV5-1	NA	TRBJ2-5	CASKLQGSTQETQYF	TGCGCCAGCAAGCTCCAGGGGTCCACCCAAGAGACCCAGTACTTC
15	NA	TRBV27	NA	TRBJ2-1	CASSFLASSYNEQFF	TGTGCCAGCAGTTTCCTAGCGAGCTCCTACAATGAGCAGTTCTTC
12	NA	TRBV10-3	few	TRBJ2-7	CAIGARVYEQYF	TGTGCCATAGGGGCGCGGGTCTACGAGCAGTACTTC
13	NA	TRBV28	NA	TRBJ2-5	CASSLSFSGTQYF	TGTGCCAGCAGTTTATCCTTCTCGGGGACCCAGTACTTC
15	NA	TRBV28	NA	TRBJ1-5	CASSYTGTLNQPQHF	TGTGCCAGCAGTTACACCGGGACACTAAATCAGCCCCAGCATTTT
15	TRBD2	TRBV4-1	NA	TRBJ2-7	CASSQGGLAPYEQYF	TGCGCCAGCAGCCAAGGGGGACTAGCTCCCTACGAGCAGTACTTC
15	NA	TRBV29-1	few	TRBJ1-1	CSVQYRAADYTEAFF	TGCAGCGTCCAATACAGGGCAGCAGACTACACTGAAGCTTTCTTT
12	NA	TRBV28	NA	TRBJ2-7	CASTQWSYEQYF	TGTGCCAGCACTCAATGGAGCTACGAGCAGTACTTC
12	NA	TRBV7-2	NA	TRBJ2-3	CASSPETDTQYF	TGTGCCAGCAGCCCGGAAACAGATACGCAGTATTTT
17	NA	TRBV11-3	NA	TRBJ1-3	CASSSIPGGESGNTIYF	TGTGCCAGCAGCTCTATTCCCGGCGGGGAATCAGGAAACACCATATATTTT
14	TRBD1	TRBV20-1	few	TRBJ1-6	CSASRGQGSSPLHF	TGCAGTGCTTCAAGAGGACAGGGAAGTTCACCCCTCCACTTT
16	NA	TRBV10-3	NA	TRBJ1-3	CAIRETAFVTGNTIYF	TGTGCCATCAGGGAGACAGCGTTTGTTACTGGAAACACCATATATTTT
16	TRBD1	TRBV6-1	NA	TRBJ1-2	CASSAGQGTATNGYTF	TGTGCCAGCAGTGCGGGACAGGGGACAGCAACAAATGGCTACACCTTC
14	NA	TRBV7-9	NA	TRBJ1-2	CASNRGEGNDGYTF	TGTGCCAGCAATCGTGGAGAGGGGAACGATGGCTACACCTTC
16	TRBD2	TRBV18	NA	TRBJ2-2	CASSLHLAGSTGELFF	TGTGCCAGCTCTCTCCACCTAGCGGGAAGCACCGGGGAGCTGTTTTTT
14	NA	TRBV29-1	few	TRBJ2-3	CSVSGPSNADTQYF	TGCAGCGTTTCAGGGCCTAGTAATGCAGATACGCAGTATTTT
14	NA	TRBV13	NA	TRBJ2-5	CASSFRGRLETQYF	TGTGCCAGCAGCTTCCGAGGAAGGTTGGAGACCCAGTACTTC